The 11 T cell receptor beta chains below all came from one sample that was sequenced in a study of neurological immune-mediated disorders. TCRdb recomputed calls from the 5' RACE reads with MiXCR, one row per CDR3 protein. The sample includes 35,000 to 55,000 distinct CDR3 sequences, around 6% seen only once; the top ten take about 0.6%. Sequenced: CD4+ T cells from blood. These receptors were collected from a woman aged 40 to 49 in good health.

This clonotype was recorded at least ten times. This chain joins TRBV28 and TRBJ2-3; D remains unclear. This CDR3 region has 12 residues. Germline assignment: CDR1 MDHEN and CDR2 SYDVKM. The germline V and J ends were trimmed by 6 bases and 7 bases, with 11 bases remaining between them. This chain's CDR3 is CASSAPKYTQYF. CDR3 bases: TGTGCCAGCAGCGCCCCCAAATATACGCAGTATTTT.

The sample holds many counts of this clonotype. The chain combines TRBV6-5 with TRBJ1-2; D not resolved. Germline V gene lookup returns CDR1 MNHEY and CDR2 SVGAGI. The CDR3 has 13 residues. V lost 7 bases and J 4 bases, leaving 13 bases between the germline ends. CDR3 in amino acids: CASKTAVTYGYTF. The CDR3 region has the DNA TGTGCCAGCAAGACGGCCGTGACCTATGGCTACACCTTC.

This clonotype was detected ten times or more. The chain combines TRBV7-9 with TRBJ1-1; 7 nucleotides line up with TRBD1. V dropped 6 bases and J dropped 4; count of bases not matched to a gene: 11. Germline V CDR1 and CDR2: SEHNR, FQNEAQ (reference sequence). The CDR3 is 15 residues long. In DNA, the CDR3 is TGTGCCAGCAGTCCCGACAAAGGGGGCGGCACTGAAGCTTTCTTT. Translated, it gives CASSPDKGGGTEAFF. Full variable domain (rest looked up from reference TRBV7-9 and TRBJ1-1): DTGVSQNPRHKITKRGQNVTFRCDPISEHNRLYWYRQTLGQGPEFLTYFQNEAQLEKSRLLSDRFSAERPKGSFSTLEIQRTEQGDSAMYLCASSPDKGGGTEAFFGQGTRLTVV.

This clonotype was counted many times. A much bigger clone sits one base away, suggesting this may be a read error. The V gene is TRBV20-1, the J gene TRBJ2-1, with 14 positions matching TRBD2. The CDR3 spans 17 residues. Germline lookup yields CDR1 DFQATT and CDR2 SNEGSKA (reference sequence). V was clipped by 7 bases and J by 7 bases; unmatched bases: 15. The CDR3, as DNA: TGCAGTGTCAACCCGACTAGCGGGGGGGGTTCATGGAATGAGCAGTTCTTC. This sequence encodes CSVNPTSGGGSWNEQFF.

This clonotype was seen repeatedly, ten times or more. CDR3 sequence (DNA): TGCAGTGCTAGTCCGGGATACTCCTATAATTCACCCCTCCACTTT. Protein: CSASPGYSYNSPLHF. The chain is built from TRBV20-1 and TRBJ1-6; D not resolved. CDR1 and CDR2 (germline): DFQATT, SNEGSKA (reference sequence). This CDR3 region has 15 residues. With 3 bases removed from V and 0 bases from J, the gap between germline ends came to 9 bases.

This clonotype has at least ten counts. The rearrangement links TRBV7-2 to TRBJ1-1; no reliable D call. The CDR3 runs 14 residues. Germline assignment: CDR1 SGHTA and CDR2 FQGNSA. Trimming pared 2 bases from V and 0 bases from J, leaving 7 bases between. CDR3 DNA sequence: TGTGCCAGCAGCTTAAGTAGAATGAACACTGAAGCTTTCTTT. Residues: CASSLSRMNTEAFF.

This clonotype was recorded many times. The CDR3 DNA reads as TGTGCCAGCAGTTACCTCCTAGCGGGAGAAACAGATACGCAGTATTTT. Translated, it gives CASSYLLAGETDTQYF. The chain uses TRBV12-3 or TRBV12-4 and TRBJ2-3; TRBD2 matches 10 bases. The CDR3 contains 16 residues. V trimming: 4 bases; J trimming: 3 bases; junction bases outside the gene matches: 7.

There are many counts of this clonotype. V and J are TRBV29-1 and TRBJ2-7; no firm D call. This CDR3 spans 12 amino acids. Germline loops: CDR1 SQVTM, CDR2 ANQGSEA. Trimming cost V 4 bases and J 3 bases, with 10 bases left between them. The CDR3 here is CSVGRSFYEQYF. The DNA of the CDR3 is TGCAGCGTTGGGCGGAGCTTCTACGAGCAGTACTTC.

This clonotype was seen at least ten times. The chain joins TRBV20-1 to TRBJ2-3; D remains unclear. The CDR3 is 14 residues long. Germline values: CDR1 DFQATT, CDR2 SNEGSKA (reference sequence). The V and J ends lost 1 base and 1 base respectively, with 9 bases between them. This chain's CDR3 is CSARADARTDTQYF. The CDR3, as DNA: TGCAGTGCTAGAGCCGATGCTCGCACAGATACGCAGTATTTT.

This clonotype was observed at least ten times. The gene calls are TRBV18 and TRBJ2-7, with 10 positions matching TRBD2. The CDR3 has 13 residues. V dropped 3 bases and J dropped 11; count of bases not matched to a gene: 7. The germline V gene encodes CDR1 KGHSH and CDR2 LQKENI. The CDR3 region is CASSPEIAGGEYF. The CDR3 nucleotides are TGTGCCAGCTCACCGGAGATAGCGGGGGGCGAGTACTTC.

This clonotype was observed many times. This sequence joins TRBV3-1 and TRBJ2-7, with D possibly TRBD2 on 6 matching bases. Germline loops: CDR1 LGHDT, CDR2 YNNKEL (reference sequence). Trimming left V 1 base short and J 4 bases short, with 11 bases between. The CDR3 totals 14 residues. In nucleotides, the CDR3 is TGTGCCAGCAGCCAAGGGGGACTTCGGTACGAGCAGTACTTC. It codes for CASSQGGLRYEQYF.